Here is one TCR beta chain with its context. Antigen: not known. The sample comes from a study of cytomegalovirus exposure and HLA in healthy donors. Study observations and caveats: Most TCR sequences were seen very rarely across donors, but some public TCRs occurred in many.

The PCR employed 60 Vbeta primers together with 13 Jbeta primers. Some clones are missing from TCRdb's copy, which holds only in-frame ones; the method was immunoSEQ multiplex PCR. The sample yields 96,000 or so clones, of which the top ten take up 3% to 4%. The germline V and J ends were trimmed by 6 bases and 1 base, with 13 bases remaining between them. CDR1 is LNHDA and CDR2 is SQIVND in the germline V gene (reference sequence). The CDR3 runs 15 residues. This rearrangement joins TRBV19 to TRBJ2-4; D perhaps matches TRBD2 (6 bases). The sequenced sample was PBMCs. The sequence was obtained from a woman under 40 in good health and CMV-seronegative. CDR3 amino acids: CASRPLGGAKNIQYF. As DNA, the CDR3 is TGTGCCAGTAGACCCCTCGGGGGTGCCAAAAACATTCAGTACTTC.